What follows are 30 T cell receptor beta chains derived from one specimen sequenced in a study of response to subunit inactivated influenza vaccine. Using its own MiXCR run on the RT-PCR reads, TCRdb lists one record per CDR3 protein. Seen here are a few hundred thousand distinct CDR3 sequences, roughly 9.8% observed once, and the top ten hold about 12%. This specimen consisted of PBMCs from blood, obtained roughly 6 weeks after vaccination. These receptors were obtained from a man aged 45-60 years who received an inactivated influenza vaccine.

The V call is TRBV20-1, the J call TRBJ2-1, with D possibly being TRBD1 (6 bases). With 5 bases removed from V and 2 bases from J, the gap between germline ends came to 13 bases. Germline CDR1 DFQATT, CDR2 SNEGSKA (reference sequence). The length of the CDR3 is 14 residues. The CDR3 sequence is CSAGAGATYNEQFF. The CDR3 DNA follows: TGCAGTGCTGGGGCAGGGGCTACCTACAATGAGCAGTTCTTC.

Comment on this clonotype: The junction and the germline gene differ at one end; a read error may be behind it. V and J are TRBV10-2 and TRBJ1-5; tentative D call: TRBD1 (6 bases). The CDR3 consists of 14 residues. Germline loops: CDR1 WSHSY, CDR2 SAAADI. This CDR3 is CASSAYRGNQPQHF. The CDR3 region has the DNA TGCGCTAGCAGTGCTTACAGGGGCAATCAGCCCCAGCATTTT.

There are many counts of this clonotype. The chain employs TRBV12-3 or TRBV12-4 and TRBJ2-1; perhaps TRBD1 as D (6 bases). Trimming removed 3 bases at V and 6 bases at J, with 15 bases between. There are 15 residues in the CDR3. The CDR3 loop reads CASSLGTGWSNEQFF. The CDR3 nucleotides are TGTGCCAGCAGTTTGGGTACAGGGTGGAGCAATGAGCAGTTCTTC.

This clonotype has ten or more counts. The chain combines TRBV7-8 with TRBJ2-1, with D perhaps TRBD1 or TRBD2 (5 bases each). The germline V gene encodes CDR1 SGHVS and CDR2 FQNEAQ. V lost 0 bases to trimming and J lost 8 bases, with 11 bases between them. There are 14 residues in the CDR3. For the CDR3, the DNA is TGTGCCAGCAGCTTAGCTATGAGGGGACATGAGCAGTTCTTC. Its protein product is CASSLAMRGHEQFF.

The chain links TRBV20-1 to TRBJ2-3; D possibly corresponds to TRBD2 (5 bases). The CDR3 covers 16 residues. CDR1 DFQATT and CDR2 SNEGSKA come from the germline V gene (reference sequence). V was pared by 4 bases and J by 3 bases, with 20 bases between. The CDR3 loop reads CSATQPIRGKTDTQYF. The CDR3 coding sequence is TGCAGTGCTACCCAACCCATCAGAGGGAAAACAGATACGCAGTATTTT.

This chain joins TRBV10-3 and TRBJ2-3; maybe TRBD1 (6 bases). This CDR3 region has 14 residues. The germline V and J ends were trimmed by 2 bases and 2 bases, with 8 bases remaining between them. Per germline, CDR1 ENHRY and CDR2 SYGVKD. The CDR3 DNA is TGTGCCATCAGTGAGACAGGGACCACAGATACGCAGTATTTT. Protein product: CAISETGTTDTQYF.

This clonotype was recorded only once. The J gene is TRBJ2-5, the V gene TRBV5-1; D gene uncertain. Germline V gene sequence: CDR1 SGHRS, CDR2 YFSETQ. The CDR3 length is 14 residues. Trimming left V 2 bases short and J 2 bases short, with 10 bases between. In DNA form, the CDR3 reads TGCGCCAGCAGCTTATACAGTACTCAAGAGACCCAGTACTTC. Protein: CASSLYSTQETQYF.

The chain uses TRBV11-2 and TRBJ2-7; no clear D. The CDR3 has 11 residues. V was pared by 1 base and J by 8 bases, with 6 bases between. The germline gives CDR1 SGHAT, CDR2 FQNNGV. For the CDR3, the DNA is TGTGCCAGCAGCTTAGCAGTTAAGCAGTACTTC. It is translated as CASSLAVKQYF.

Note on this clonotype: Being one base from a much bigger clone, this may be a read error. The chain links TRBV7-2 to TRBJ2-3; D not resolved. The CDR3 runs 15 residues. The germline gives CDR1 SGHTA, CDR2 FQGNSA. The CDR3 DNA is TGTGTCAGCAGCTTGCAGTCAGTGTTGACAGATACGCAGTATTTT. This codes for CVSSLQSVLTDTQYF.

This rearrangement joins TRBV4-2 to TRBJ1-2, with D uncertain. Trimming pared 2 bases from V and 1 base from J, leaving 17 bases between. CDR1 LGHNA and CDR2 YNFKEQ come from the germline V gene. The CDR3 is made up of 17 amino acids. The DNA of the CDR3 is TGTGCCAGCAGCCAACGGCTCAAAGGATACCTTAACTATGGCTACACCTTC. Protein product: CASSQRLKGYLNYGYTF.

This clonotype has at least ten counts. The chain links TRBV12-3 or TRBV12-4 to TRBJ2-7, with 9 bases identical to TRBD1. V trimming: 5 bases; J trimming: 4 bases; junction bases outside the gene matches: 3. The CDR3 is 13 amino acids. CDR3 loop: CASSRDRAYEQYF. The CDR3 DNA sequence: TGTGCCAGCAGTAGGGACAGGGCGTACGAGCAGTACTTC.

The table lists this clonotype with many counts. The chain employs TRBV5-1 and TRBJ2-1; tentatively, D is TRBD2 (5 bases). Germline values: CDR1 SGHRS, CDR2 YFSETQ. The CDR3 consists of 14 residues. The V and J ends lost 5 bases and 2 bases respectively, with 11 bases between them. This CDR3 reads CASRGEGAYNEQFF. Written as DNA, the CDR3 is TGCGCCAGCAGGGGAGAGGGCGCCTACAATGAGCAGTTCTTC.

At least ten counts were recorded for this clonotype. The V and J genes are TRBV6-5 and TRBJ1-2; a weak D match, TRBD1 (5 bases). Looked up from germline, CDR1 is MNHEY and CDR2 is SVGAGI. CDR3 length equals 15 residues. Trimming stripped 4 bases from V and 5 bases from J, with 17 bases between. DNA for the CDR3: TGTGCCAGCAGTTTGGGGACGGGCAGCCCATATGGCTACACCTTC. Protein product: CASSLGTGSPYGYTF.

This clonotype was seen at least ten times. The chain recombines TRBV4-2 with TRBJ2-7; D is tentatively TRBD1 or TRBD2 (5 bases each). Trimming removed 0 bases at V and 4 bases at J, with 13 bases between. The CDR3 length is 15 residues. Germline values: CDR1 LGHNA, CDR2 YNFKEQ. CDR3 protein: CASSQDPGTVYEQYF. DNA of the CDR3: TGTGCCAGCAGCCAAGATCCCGGGACGGTATACGAGCAGTACTTC.

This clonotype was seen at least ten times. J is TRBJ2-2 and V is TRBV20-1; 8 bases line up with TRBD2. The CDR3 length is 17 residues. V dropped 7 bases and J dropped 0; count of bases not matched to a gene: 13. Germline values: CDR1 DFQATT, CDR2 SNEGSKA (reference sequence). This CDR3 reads CSVPPTLAGPNTGELFF. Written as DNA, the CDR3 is TGCAGTGTCCCGCCAACCTTAGCGGGACCGAACACCGGGGAGCTGTTTTTT.

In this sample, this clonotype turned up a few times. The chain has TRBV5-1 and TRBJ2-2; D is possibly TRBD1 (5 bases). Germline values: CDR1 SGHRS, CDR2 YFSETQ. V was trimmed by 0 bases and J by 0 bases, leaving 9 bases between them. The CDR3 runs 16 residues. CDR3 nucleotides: TGCGCCAGCAGCTTGGCTGGCAGGGCGAACACCGGGGAGCTGTTTTTT. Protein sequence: CASSLAGRANTGELFF. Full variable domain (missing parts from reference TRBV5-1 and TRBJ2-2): KAGVTQTPRYLIKTRGQQVTLSCSPISGHRSVSWYQQTPGQGLQFLFEYFSETQRNKGNFPGRFSGRQFSNSRSEMNVSTLELGDSALYLCASSLAGRANTGELFFGEGSRLTVL.

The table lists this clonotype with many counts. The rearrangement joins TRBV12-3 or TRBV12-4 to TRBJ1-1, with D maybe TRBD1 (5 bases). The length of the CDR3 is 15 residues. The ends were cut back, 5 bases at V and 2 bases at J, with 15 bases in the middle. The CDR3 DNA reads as TGTGCCAGCAGTCCCCAGGAGGGGATTAACACTGAAGCTTTCTTT. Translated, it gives CASSPQEGINTEAFF.

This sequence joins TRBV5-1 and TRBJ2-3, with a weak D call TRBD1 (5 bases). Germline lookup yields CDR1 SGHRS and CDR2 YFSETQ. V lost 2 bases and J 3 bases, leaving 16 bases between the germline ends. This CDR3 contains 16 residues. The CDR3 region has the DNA TGCGCCAGCAGCTTAGGGGTGCTAGAAGATACAGATACGCAGTATTTT. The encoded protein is CASSLGVLEDTDTQYF.

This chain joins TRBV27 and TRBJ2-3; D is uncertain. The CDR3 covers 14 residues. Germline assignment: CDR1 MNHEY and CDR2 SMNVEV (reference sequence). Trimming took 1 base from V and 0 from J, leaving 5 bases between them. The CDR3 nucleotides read TGTGCCAGCAGTTTATTTCAGAGCACAGATACGCAGTATTTT. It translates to CASSLFQSTDTQYF.

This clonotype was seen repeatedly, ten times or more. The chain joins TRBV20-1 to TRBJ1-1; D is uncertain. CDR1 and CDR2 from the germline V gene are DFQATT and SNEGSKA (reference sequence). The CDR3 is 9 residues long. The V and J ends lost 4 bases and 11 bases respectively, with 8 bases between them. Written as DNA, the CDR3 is TGCAGTGCTACCGTGGGGGCTTTCTTT. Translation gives CSATVGAFF.

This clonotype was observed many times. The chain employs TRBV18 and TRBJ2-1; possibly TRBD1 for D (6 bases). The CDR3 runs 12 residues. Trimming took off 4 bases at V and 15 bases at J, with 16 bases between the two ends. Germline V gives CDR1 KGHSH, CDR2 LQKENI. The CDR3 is CASSREDSVGFF. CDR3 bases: TGTGCCAGCTCACGAGAGGACAGTGTCGGGTTCTTC.

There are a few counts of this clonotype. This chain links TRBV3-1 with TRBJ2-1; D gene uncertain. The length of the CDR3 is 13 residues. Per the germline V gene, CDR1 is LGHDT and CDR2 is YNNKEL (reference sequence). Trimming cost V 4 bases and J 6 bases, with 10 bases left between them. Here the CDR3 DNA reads TGTGCCAGCAGCCGACTTAGACCCAATGAGCAGTTCTTC. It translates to CASSRLRPNEQFF.

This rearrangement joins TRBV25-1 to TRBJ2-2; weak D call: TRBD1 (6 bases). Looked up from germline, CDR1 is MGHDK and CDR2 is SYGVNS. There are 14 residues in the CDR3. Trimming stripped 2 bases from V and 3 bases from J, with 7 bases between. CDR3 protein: CASSEQGYTGELFF. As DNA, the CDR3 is TGTGCCAGCAGTGAACAGGGGTACACCGGGGAGCTGTTTTTT.

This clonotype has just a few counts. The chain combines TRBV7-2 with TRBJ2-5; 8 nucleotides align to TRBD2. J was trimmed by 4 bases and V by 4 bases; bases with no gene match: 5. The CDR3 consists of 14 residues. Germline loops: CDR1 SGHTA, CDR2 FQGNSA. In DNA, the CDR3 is TGTGCCAGCAGCTCCCGGACTAGCCGAGAGACCCAGTACTTC. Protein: CASSSRTSRETQYF.

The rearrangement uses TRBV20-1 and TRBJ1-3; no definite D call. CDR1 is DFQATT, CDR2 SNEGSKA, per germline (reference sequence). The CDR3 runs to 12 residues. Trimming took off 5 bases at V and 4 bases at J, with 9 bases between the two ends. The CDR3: CSAVGSGNTIYF. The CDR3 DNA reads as TGCAGTGCTGTTGGGTCCGGAAACACCATATATTTT.

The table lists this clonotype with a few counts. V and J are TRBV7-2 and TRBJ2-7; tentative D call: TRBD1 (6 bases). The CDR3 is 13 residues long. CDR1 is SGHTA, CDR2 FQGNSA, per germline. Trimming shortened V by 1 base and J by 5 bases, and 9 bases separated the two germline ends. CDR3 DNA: TGTGCCAGCAGCTTAGGGCCAGGGGACGAGCAGTACTTC. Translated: CASSLGPGDEQYF. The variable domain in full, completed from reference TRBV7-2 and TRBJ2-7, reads GAGVSQSPSNKVTEKGKDVELRCDPISGHTALYWYRQSLGQGLEFLIYFQGNSAPDKSGLPSDRFSAERTGGSVSTLTIQRTQQEDSAVYLCASSLGPGDEQYFGPGTRLTVT.

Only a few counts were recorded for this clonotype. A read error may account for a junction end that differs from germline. The CDR3 reads CASSQRGRKNIQYF. In DNA form, the CDR3 reads TGTGCTAGCAGCCAGCGCGGGAGGAAAAACATTCAGTACTTC. This chain connects TRBV7-7 to TRBJ2-4; 8 bases agree with TRBD2. CDR3 length equals 14 residues. The germline V gene encodes CDR1 SSHAT and CDR2 FNYEAQ (reference sequence).

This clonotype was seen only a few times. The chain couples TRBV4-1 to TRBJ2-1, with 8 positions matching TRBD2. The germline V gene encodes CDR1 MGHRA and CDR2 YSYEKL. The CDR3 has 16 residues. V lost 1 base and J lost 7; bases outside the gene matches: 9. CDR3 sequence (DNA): TGCGCCAGCAGCCAAGTATTCGGGGGGGCTCCAAATGAGCAGTTCTTC. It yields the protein CASSQVFGGAPNEQFF.

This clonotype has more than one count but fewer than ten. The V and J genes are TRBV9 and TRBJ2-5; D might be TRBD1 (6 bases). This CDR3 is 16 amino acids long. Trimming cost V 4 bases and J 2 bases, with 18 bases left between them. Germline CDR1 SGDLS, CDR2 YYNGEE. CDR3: CASSSSGRGPQETQYF. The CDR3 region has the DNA TGTGCCAGCAGCTCTTCGGGCAGGGGACCACAAGAGACCCAGTACTTC.

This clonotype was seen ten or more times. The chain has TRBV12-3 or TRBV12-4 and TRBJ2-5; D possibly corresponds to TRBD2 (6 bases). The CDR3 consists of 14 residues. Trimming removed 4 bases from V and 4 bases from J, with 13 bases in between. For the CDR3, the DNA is TGTGCCAGCAGTTCCCAATGGAGGGCAGAGACCCAGTACTTC. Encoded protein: CASSSQWRAETQYF.